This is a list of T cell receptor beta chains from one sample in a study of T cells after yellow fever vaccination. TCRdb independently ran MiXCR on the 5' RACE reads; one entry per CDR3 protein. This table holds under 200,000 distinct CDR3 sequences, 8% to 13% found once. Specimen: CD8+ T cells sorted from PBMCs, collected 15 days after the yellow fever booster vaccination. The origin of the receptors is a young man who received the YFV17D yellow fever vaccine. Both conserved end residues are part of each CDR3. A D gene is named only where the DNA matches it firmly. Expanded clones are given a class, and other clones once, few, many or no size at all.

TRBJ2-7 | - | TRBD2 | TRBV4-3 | CASSQDFLAGGSSYEQYF | TGCGCCAGCAGCCAAGATTTTCTTGCCGGCGGGAGCTCCTACGAGCAGTACTTC
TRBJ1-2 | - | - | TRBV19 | CATQLPNYGYTF | TGTGCGACGCAGCTACCTAACTATGGCTACACCTTC
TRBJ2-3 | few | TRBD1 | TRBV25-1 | CASSRQGPDTQYF | TGTGCCAGCAGTAGACAGGGCCCAGATACGCAGTATTTT
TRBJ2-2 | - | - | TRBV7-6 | CASSAYFRDQAGELFF | TGTGCCAGCAGCGCCTATTTCAGGGATCAGGCCGGGGAGCTGTTTTTT
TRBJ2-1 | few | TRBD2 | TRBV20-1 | CSASRGGDYNEQFF | TGCAGTGCTAGTCGGGGGGGGGACTACAATGAGCAGTTCTTC
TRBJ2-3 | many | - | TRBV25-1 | CASRAGVDTQYF | TGTGCCAGCAGAGCAGGGGTGGATACGCAGTATTTT
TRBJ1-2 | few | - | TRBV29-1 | CSVDSNYGYTF | TGCAGCGTTGATAGCAACTATGGCTACACCTTC
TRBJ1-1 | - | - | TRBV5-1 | CASSNTGWTEAFF | TGCGCCAGCAGCAACACAGGGTGGACTGAAGCTTTCTTT
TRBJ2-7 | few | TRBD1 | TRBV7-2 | CASSTRQGANYEQYF | TGTGCCAGCAGCACTCGACAGGGGGCCAACTACGAGCAGTACTTC
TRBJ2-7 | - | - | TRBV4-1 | CASSQEQGPYEQYF | TGCGCCAGCAGCCAAGAACAGGGACCCTACGAGCAGTACTTC
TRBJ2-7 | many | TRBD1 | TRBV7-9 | CASSRDRADEQYF | TGTGCCAGCAGCCGCGACAGGGCCGACGAGCAGTACTTC
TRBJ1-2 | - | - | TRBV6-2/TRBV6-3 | CASSPSATARSYTF | TGTGCCAGCAGTCCCTCGGCGACAGCGAGGAGCTACACCTTC
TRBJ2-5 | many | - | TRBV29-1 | CSVEEGRGEQETQYF | TGCAGCGTCGAGGAGGGCAGGGGAGAACAAGAGACCCAGTACTTC
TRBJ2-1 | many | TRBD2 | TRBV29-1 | CSVAPPGLAGGRVDEQFF | TGCAGCGTTGCCCCGCCGGGACTAGCGGGGGGCAGGGTTGATGAGCAGTTCTTC
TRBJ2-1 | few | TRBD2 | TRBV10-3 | CAIRVGGLAQHNEQFF | TGTGCCATCAGGGTTGGGGGACTAGCCCAGCACAATGAGCAGTTCTTC
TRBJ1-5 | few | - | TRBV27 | CASSLSGQPSNQPQHF | TGTGCCAGCAGTTTATCCGGACAGCCTAGCAATCAGCCCCAGCATTTT
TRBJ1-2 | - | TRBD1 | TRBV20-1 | CSVRGQGVPGYTF | TGCAGTGTTAGGGGACAGGGGGTTCCTGGCTACACCTTC
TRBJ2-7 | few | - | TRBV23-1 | CASSPVTASSYEQYF | TGCGCCAGCAGTCCCGTGACAGCGAGCTCCTACGAGCAGTACTTC
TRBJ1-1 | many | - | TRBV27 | CASSFNRGTTEAFF | TGTGCCAGCAGTTTTAATCGTGGCACCACTGAAGCTTTCTTT
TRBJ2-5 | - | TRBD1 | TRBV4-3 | CASSQTGQATGETQYF | TGCGCCAGCAGCCAAACGGGACAGGCGACAGGGGAGACCCAGTACTTC
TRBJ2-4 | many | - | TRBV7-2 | CASSFLGGKNIQYF | TGTGCCAGCAGCTTCCTGGGAGGCAAAAACATTCAGTACTTC
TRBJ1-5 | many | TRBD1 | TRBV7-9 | CASSPTGRNQPQHF | TGTGCCAGCAGCCCGACAGGGCGTAATCAGCCCCAGCATTTT
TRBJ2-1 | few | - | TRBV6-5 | CASSYFSGLSYNEQFF | TGTGCCAGCAGTTACTTTAGCGGCCTCTCCTACAATGAGCAGTTCTTC
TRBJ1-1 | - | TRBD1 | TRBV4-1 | CASSHDRQGNTEAFF | TGCGCCAGCAGCCATGACCGACAGGGGAACACTGAAGCTTTCTTT